Sequencing of this TCR beta chain was carried out in a study of cytomegalovirus exposure and HLA in healthy donors. Findings of the study overall: In vitro confirmation showed three CMV-associated chains to be CMV antigen specific.

With regard to this clone: What it recognizes is unknown.

PCR primers comprised 60 Vbeta and 13 Jbeta primers. Sequenced by immunoSEQ multiplex PCR; TCRdb stores in-frame clones only, minus some. This sample has about 140,000 clones, with about 70% found just once. The sample was PBMCs. The receptor was isolated from a man aged 55-75 years in good health and CMV-seronegative.

As DNA, the CDR3 is TGTGCCAGCAGCCTCAGGACTAGTGTAGATACGCAGTATTTT. This encodes CASSLRTSVDTQYF. The chain links TRBV4-2 to TRBJ2-3, with 7 nucleotides matching TRBD2. With 4 bases clipped from V and 5 bases from J, the junction kept 6 bases outside the gene matches. The CDR3 runs 14 residues. Germline lookup yields CDR1 LGHNA and CDR2 YNFKEQ.